Included here is one T cell receptor (beta chain) sequence, with context. The target of this receptor is not known. No much larger clone is present one base from it, and per-base qualities are unavailable. Other DNA sequences in this specimen translate into the identical CDR3. This entry comes from a study of beta chain features in type 1 diabetes listed by TCRdb under 2018. For the study in its entirety: Patients and healthy donors did not differ in mean age, gender distribution, total cell number or subset yield. Across all samples, 107,917,701 sorted cells were examined, and cell number per subset correlated strongly with RNA yield. In the study, recently diagnosed type 1 diabetes patients and matched healthy donors were compared on the TCRB repertoires of their sorted circulating CD4+ T cell subsets. Regulatory and stem cell-like memory subsets were obtained from only 8 patients and about 8 healthy donors, while naive and central memory subsets were obtained from all 30 or so donors. What the research found in general, with its limitations: In all four CD4+ subsets, TCRB CDR3 length was moderately but significantly shorter in type 1 diabetes patients. Sequencing cDNA rather than genomic DNA could over-represent highly expressing activated cells, although activation and CD3 levels did not differ between groups. Naive, central memory and regulatory TCRB repertoires appeared to be more alike among patients than among healthy donors. Because small numbers of individuals were included in the HLA sub-analyses, any influence of HLA type on TCRB rearrangement was left unresolved. Patients with type 1 diabetes made fewer insertions and deleted more nucleotides at VDJ recombination sites, implying thymic rearrangement abnormalities. PCR might favor shorter templates, but patient and control samples were amplified and corrected together, so any skew would affect both groups equally.

Each donor gave one peripheral blood draw, roughly 120 mL on average, collected into heparinised tubes. Using a panel that included CD45RO, CCR7, CD25, CD127, CD95 and CD27, naive, central memory, regulatory and stem cell-like memory CD4+ T cells were sorted on a BD FACSAria II. A purity above 98% was achieved for all sorted populations. PBMCs were isolated immediately by Lymphoprep density gradient centrifugation and stained directly without culture. To minimize batch effects, samples were stained and sorted in pairs, one healthy donor with one patient per experiment. The entire amount of isolated RNA was reverse transcribed using the High Capacity cDNA Reverse Transcription Kit, so the sequenced TCRB transcripts were expressed ones. Naive, central memory and regulatory T cell samples underwent deep immunoSEQ sequencing, averaging approximately 3.3 million total reads per sample. Sorted cells were lysed in RLT buffer and RNA was extracted with DNase-treated RNeasy Micro or Mini kits, depending on cell number. Each cell subset was processed separately to prevent cross-contamination, with patient and healthy donor samples processed together. TCRB sequences were amplified from cDNA with the immunoSEQ multiplex PCR, producing 87-bp fragments spanning the CDR3 region. Amplicons were sequenced on the Illumina HiSeq platform. The original pipeline was this. PCR bias was corrected computationally using synthetic template baselines, and reads within Hamming distance 2 were collapsed, with unmergeable singletons discarded. By aligning reads against IMGT, V, D and J genes, CDR3 length, and insertions or deletions at six rearrangement sites were assigned. Within each subset, clonotype counts were normalized to the number of sorted cells before true diversity and Gini coefficients were calculated with the tcR R package. The overlap coefficient, calculated on TCRB nucleotide sequences, was used to quantify repertoire sharing. As a proxy for the pre-selection repertoire, out-of-frame TCRB sequences from naive cells were analyzed. TCRdb carries this immuneACCESS record with in-frame sequences only. Its versions omit some clonotypes, under half of them owing to an unresolved V gene in the studies checked, with the rest unexplained. D and trimming were read from the DNA, whereas the V and J calls and clone size are those reported in that table. The sample has 400,000 to 500,000 clones on record, approximately 14% of them singletons. Around 0.039% of the sample is taken by the ten largest.

Relative to germline, V is 5 bases shorter and J is 4 bases shorter, with 15 bases between their ends. CDR1 and CDR2 are drawn from the germline V gene: SGHTA, FQGNSA. Including the terminal cysteine and phenylalanine, the CDR3 comprises 14 residues. Of the read, only the CDR3 DNA is kept; its 42 bases are in frame from base 1. This clonotype was obtained from a man aged 25 to 45 in good health. Sequenced input: naive CD4+ T cells from blood. The intended sense of this specimen's cell subset or site label: true naive CD4+ T cells. The V and J genes are TRBV7-2 and TRBJ2-7; the D element could tentatively be TRBD1 or TRBD2, as 5 bases agree for each. CDR3 sequence: CASSGSGGAYEQYF. DNA sequence: TGTGCCAGCAGCGGTAGTGGGGGTGCTTACGAGCAGTACTTC.